This T cell receptor (beta chain) comes out of a study of OX40 agonist ivuxolimab in advanced cancers. Germline V gene data show CDR1 as GTSNPN and CDR2 as SVGIG (reference sequence). The CDR3 length is 13 residues. The repertoire was sequenced with immunoSEQ multiplex PCR; TCRdb's copy has only in-frame clones and lacks some. Of some 65,000 clones detected, roughly 73% appear once; the ten largest clones hold roughly 1.6%. This specimen was CD4+ or CD8+ T cells sorted from blood, taken in a trial of the OX40 agonist ivuxolimab. The sequence derives from an adult with an advanced solid tumor such as melanoma, head and neck, liver or kidney cancer. The chain carries TRBV30 and TRBJ2-5; D gene ambiguous. TRBJ2-7 matches the DNA end more closely, so the J call is doubtful. CDR3 nucleotides: TGTGCCTGGACCGAGAAAACGGCCGGCGAGCAGTACTTC. Translated, it gives CAWTEKTAGEQYF.